A selection of T cell receptor beta chains follows, all from one sample in a study of blood T cell repertoires in COVID-19. Sequencing used immunoSEQ multiplex PCR; TCRdb keeps in-frame clones, though not all of them. The sample records just over 250,000 clones, approximately 89% being singletons. Sequencing used peripheral blood. Receptors originate from a woman between 45 and 65 years old with acute or convalescent COVID-19. The CDR3 runs from the conserved cysteine through the conserved F or W. The D gene is left open where the match is weak. Some rows have no size entry. The others give once, few or many, or a class for an expanded clone.

D	V	J	size	CDR3	DNA
TRBD2	TRBV27	TRBJ2-1	-	CASSLMGLAGEGTYNEQFF	TGTGCCAGCAGTTTAATGGGACTAGCGGGAGAGGGAACCTACAATGAGCAGTTCTTC
TRBD1	TRBV3-1/TRBV3-2	TRBJ1-4	-	CASSPAVTGVLNEKLFF	TGTGCCAGCAGCCCTGCGGTGACAGGGGTGCTTAATGAAAAACTGTTTTTT
TRBD2	TRBV6-2/TRBV6-3	TRBJ2-1	-	CASSRLAGAYNEQFF	TGTGCCAGCAGTAGACTAGCGGGAGCCTACAATGAGCAGTTCTTC
TRBD1	TRBV7-6	TRBJ2-6	once	CASSLGQGLSGANVLTF	TGTGCCAGCAGCTTAGGACAGGGCCTCTCTGGGGCCAACGTCCTGACTTTC
TRBD1	TRBV5-1	TRBJ2-1	-	CASSQDRGGFNEQFF	TGCGCCAGCAGCCAGGACAGGGGAGGGTTCAATGAGCAGTTCTTC
-	TRBV11-2	TRBJ2-1	-	CASSLWGGNYDEQFF	TGTGCCAGCAGCTTATGGGGAGGCAACTACGATGAGCAGTTCTTC
TRBD1	TRBV5-1	TRBJ2-6	-	CASSPSTGFSGANVLTF	TGCGCCAGCAGCCCATCGACAGGGTTCTCTGGGGCCAACGTCCTGACTTTC
-	TRBV9	TRBJ1-2	-	CASSVDAGNDHGYTF	TGTGCCAGCAGCGTAGATGCGGGTAACGATCATGGCTACACCTTC
TRBD1	TRBV5-1	TRBJ1-6	once	CASSLGQGNNSPLHF	TGCGCCAGCAGCTTGGGACAGGGAAATAATTCACCCCTCCACTTT
-	TRBV29-1	TRBJ2-1	-	CSAQQGHKAYNEQFF	TGCAGCGCCCAGCAGGGGCACAAGGCCTACAATGAGCAGTTCTTC
-	TRBV24-1	TRBJ2-1	-	CATSDPMTEEQFF	TGTGCCACCAGTGACCCAATGACAGAGGAGCAGTTCTTC
-	TRBV7-2	TRBJ2-5	-	CASSFGPPGGETQYF	TGTGCCAGCAGCTTCGGACCTCCCGGCGGGGAGACCCAGTACTTC
-	TRBV9	TRBJ2-7	-	CASSVGTGAFEQYF	TGTGCCAGCAGCGTAGGGACGGGAGCCTTCGAGCAGTACTTC
TRBD1	TRBV15	TRBJ1-2	-	CATSRGTGGNGYTF	TGTGCCACCAGCAGGGGGACAGGGGGAAATGGCTACACCTTC
TRBD1	TRBV5-4	TRBJ1-2	once	CASRRQGGNYGYTF	TGTGCCAGCAGGCGACAGGGAGGTAACTATGGCTACACCTTC
-	TRBV12-3/TRBV12-4	TRBJ1-3	-	CASSLSHGNTIYF	TGTGCCAGCAGTTTATCCCATGGAAACACCATATATTTT
TRBD2	TRBV4-2	TRBJ2-1	-	CASSQRGLAGGTYNEQFF	TGTGCCAGCAGCCAACGTGGACTAGCGGGAGGTACCTACAATGAGCAGTTCTTC
TRBD2	TRBV18	TRBJ2-7	-	CASSFRLAEGGDEQYF	TGTGCCAGCTCATTCCGACTAGCGGAGGGGGGGGACGAGCAGTACTTC
-	TRBV19	TRBJ2-3	-	CASSNKKNDRTDTQYF	TGTGCCAGTAGCAACAAAAAGAACGACAGAACAGATACGCAGTATTTT
-	TRBV5-1	TRBJ2-5	-	CASSNGWGTETQYF	TGCGCCAGCAGCAACGGTTGGGGCACAGAGACCCAGTACTTC
TRBD2	TRBV19	TRBJ2-7	-	CASSIGLATYEQYF	TGTGCCAGTAGTATCGGACTAGCGACCTACGAGCAGTACTTC
-	TRBV28	TRBJ2-7	-	CASSLWWRDSSYEQYF	TGTGCCAGCAGTTTATGGTGGCGGGATAGCTCCTACGAGCAGTACTTC
-	TRBV5-1	TRBJ2-1	-	CASSLDRADREQFF	TGCGCCAGCAGCTTGGACAGGGCCGATCGTGAGCAGTTCTTC
-	TRBV5-1	TRBJ1-1	-	CASSLGVRLNTEAFF	TGCGCCAGCAGCTTGGGCGTCAGGCTGAACACTGAAGCTTTCTTT